A selection of T cell receptor beta chains follows, all from one sample in a study of CD8 T cells in Susac syndrome. TCRdb analysed the immunoSEQ multiplex PCR reads with MiXCR anew, one entry per CDR3 protein. The sample holds about 160,000 distinct CDR3 sequences; around 94% are singletons and the top ten take about 0.095%. Sequenced sample: CD4+ T cells from PBMCs. The receptors originated from a human donor with multiple sclerosis. CDR3s include the opening cysteine and the closing phenylalanine or tryptophan. The D gene is left open where the match is weak. For some rows the clone size is stated as once, few or many, or as a class when expanded; others skip it.

TRBJ2-1 TRBV5-1 - - TGCGCCAGCAGCACCGGGACCACCACTTACAATGAGCAGTTCTTC CASSTGTTTYNEQFF
TRBJ2-7 TRBV7-2 - TRBD1 TGTGCCAGCAGCTTCCAGCCGACAGGGCGCGACGAGCAGTACTTC CASSFQPTGRDEQYF
TRBJ1-1 TRBV3-1 - - TGTGCCAGCAGCCGATCGTCCGCGATAGACACTGAAGCTTTCTTT CASSRSSAIDTEAFF
TRBJ2-1 TRBV5-1 once - TGCGCCAGCAGCTTGGGGAGGTTGGGGGAGCAGTTCTTC CASSLGRLGEQFF
TRBJ2-5 TRBV15 - - TGTGCCACCAGCAGAGATAGTGGGATCCAAGAGACCCAGTACTTC CATSRDSGIQETQYF
TRBJ2-7 TRBV15 - - TGTGCCACCAGCAGAGGATGGTACGAGCAGTACTTC CATSRGWYEQYF
TRBJ2-7 TRBV5-1 - TRBD2 TGCGCCAGCAGCTTGACCGGGACTAGCAGCTCCTACGAGCAGTACTTC CASSLTGTSSSYEQYF
TRBJ1-3 TRBV12-3/TRBV12-4 - - TGTGCCAGCAGTCGGGTGAGAGCCGGAAACACCATATATTTT CASSRVRAGNTIYF
TRBJ2-2 TRBV25-1 - TRBD2 TGTGCCAGCAGTGACGGCGGGAGTGGGACCGGGGAGCTGTTTTTT CASSDGGSGTGELFF
TRBJ2-2 TRBV4-1 - TRBD2 TGCGCCAGCAGCGGTCCGACGGGCGGGAGGGCCACCGGGGAGCTGTTTTTT CASSGPTGGRATGELFF
TRBJ2-7 TRBV29-1 - TRBD1 TGCAGCGTCGCCCGGGACAGGGGGACTCCCGAGCAGTACTTC CSVARDRGTPEQYF
TRBJ1-5 TRBV10-2 - TRBD1 TGCGCCAGCAGTGAACAGGGGGCTCAGCCCCAGCATTTT CASSEQGAQPQHF
TRBJ2-7 TRBV27 - - TGTGCCAGCAGTCTCAGGACAGCCTCCTACGAGCAGTACTTC CASSLRTASYEQYF
TRBJ2-7 TRBV20-1 - - TGCAGTGCTCCCCAAATGGGGTCTAACGAGCAGTACTTC CSAPQMGSNEQYF
TRBJ2-5 TRBV6-2/TRBV6-3 - - TGTGCCAGCAGTTACTCCGTCAGAGACCAAGAGACCCAGTACTTC CASSYSVRDQETQYF
TRBJ1-4 TRBV5-1 - - TGCGCCAGCAGCGAGATCGGGTTTCGTGAAAAACTGTTTTTT CASSEIGFREKLFF
TRBJ1-3 TRBV23-1 - - TGCGCCAGCACCTGGGTGGGGGGTTGTTTCAACACCATATATTTT CASTWVGGCFNTIYF
TRBJ1-5 TRBV5-6 - - TGTGCCAGCAGCTTGAGTTGGCAGGGCGAAAATCAGCCCCAGCATTTT CASSLSWQGENQPQHF
TRBJ1-5 TRBV6-6 - - TGTGCCACCAGCTCGGGGCAGGGTAGCAAGCCCCAGCATTTT CATSSGQGSKPQHF
TRBJ1-6 TRBV9 - TRBD1 TGTGCCAGCAGCGTACGACAGGGGAACTCACCCCTCCACTTT CASSVRQGNSPLHF
TRBJ1-2 TRBV30 once - TGTGCCTGGAGTTTTACAGGGTATGGCTACACCTTC CAWSFTGYGYTF
TRBJ2-1 TRBV20-1 - TRBD1 TGCAGTGCTAAAGGACAGGGGCCCTACAATGAGCAGTTCTTC CSAKGQGPYNEQFF
TRBJ1-5 TRBV5-1 - - TGCGCCAGCAGCTTCGAAAGTGGGAGTGAGCCCCAGCATTTT CASSFESGSEPQHF
TRBJ2-2 TRBV18 once TRBD1 TGTGCCAGCTCACCGACAGGGCCCACCGGGGAGCTGTTTTTT CASSPTGPTGELFF
TRBJ1-3 TRBV15 - - TGTGCCACCAGCAGGACAGACAGTGGGAACACCATATATTTT CATSRTDSGNTIYF
TRBJ1-4 TRBV19 - TRBD1 TGTGCCAGTCGACAGGGACCTAATGAAAAACTGTTTTTT CASRQGPNEKLFF
TRBJ1-5 TRBV19 - - TGTGCCAGTAGTCTCACAATCCTGGGGAGGAGTCCAGTCCAGCCCCAGCATTTT CASSLTILGRSPVQPQHF
TRBJ1-3 TRBV11-2 once - TGTGCCAGCAGCTTGGTATTCGGACAGATTGGAAACACCATATATTTT CASSLVFGQIGNTIYF
TRBJ1-1 TRBV30 - - TGTGCCTGGAGCAAGGCGCGGAACACCGAAGCTTTCTTT CAWSKARNTEAFF
TRBJ1-2 TRBV2 - - TGTGCCAGCAGCACAGGGCCTAACTATGGCTACACCTTC CASSTGPNYGYTF
TRBJ1-5 TRBV7-2 - TRBD1 TGTGCCAGCAGCCCCAGGGGCGCAGGGGGAGGCAATCAGCCCCAGCATTTT CASSPRGAGGGNQPQHF
TRBJ2-6 TRBV29-1 - - TGCAGCGTTGGGGGATTGGGCAGTAGCTCTGGGGCCAACGTCCTGACTTTC CSVGGLGSSSGANVLTF
TRBJ1-5 TRBV20-1 - - TGCAGTGCTAGTCGGCAGCCAAGCAATCAGCCCCAGCATTTT CSASRQPSNQPQHF
TRBJ1-5 TRBV4-3 - - TGCGCCAGCAGCCAAGATCTTGACAGCCGGGGGCCCCAGCATTTT CASSQDLDSRGPQHF
TRBJ2-5 TRBV12-3/TRBV12-4 - - TGTGCCAGCAGCCCATACCGCAAAGAGACCCAGTACTTC CASSPYRKETQYF
TRBJ1-2 TRBV7-9 - - TGTGCCAGCAGTTCTGGGGCGGGGGGAGACATCTATGGCTACACCTTC CASSSGAGGDIYGYTF
TRBJ2-2 TRBV30 - - TGTGCCTGGATCAGTCTAAACACCGGGGAGCTGTTTTTT CAWISLNTGELFF
TRBJ2-5 TRBV5-6 - - TGTGCCAGCAGCTTGGTAGACGTTGAAGAGACCCAGTACTTC CASSLVDVEETQYF
TRBJ2-1 TRBV15 - - TGTGCCACCAGCCCCGGGGGGCTTGGTTCCAATGAGCAGTTCTTC CATSPGGLGSNEQFF
TRBJ2-5 TRBV7-3 - TRBD1 TGTGCCAGCAGCGCCGGGACAGTTAAAGAGACCCAGTACTTC CASSAGTVKETQYF